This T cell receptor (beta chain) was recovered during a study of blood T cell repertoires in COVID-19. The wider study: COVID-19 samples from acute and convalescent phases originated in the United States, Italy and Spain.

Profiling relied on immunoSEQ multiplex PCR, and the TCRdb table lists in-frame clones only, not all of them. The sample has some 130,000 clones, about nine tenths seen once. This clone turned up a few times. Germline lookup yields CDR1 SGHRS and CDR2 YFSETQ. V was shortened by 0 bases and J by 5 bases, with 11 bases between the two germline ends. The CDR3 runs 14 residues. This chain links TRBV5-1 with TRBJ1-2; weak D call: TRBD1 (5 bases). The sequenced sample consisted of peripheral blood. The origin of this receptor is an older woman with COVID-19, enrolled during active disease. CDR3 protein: CASSLALGTYGYTF. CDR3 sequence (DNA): TGCGCCAGCAGCTTGGCCCTGGGGACTTATGGCTACACCTTC.